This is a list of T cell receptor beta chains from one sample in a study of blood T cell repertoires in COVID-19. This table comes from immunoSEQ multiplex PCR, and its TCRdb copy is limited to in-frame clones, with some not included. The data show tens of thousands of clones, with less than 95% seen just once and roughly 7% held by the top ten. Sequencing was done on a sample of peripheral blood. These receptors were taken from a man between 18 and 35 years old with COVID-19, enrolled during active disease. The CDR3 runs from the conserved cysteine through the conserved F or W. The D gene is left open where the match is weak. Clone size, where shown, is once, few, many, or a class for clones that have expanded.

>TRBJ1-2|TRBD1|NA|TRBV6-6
CASSYSQGDYGYTF
TGTGCCAGCAGTTACTCTCAGGGGGACTATGGCTACACCTTC
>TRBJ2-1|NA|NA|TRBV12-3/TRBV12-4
CASSYSFDNEQFF
TGTGCCAGCAGTTACTCGTTCGACAATGAGCAGTTCTTC
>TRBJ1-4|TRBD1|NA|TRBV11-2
CASSLGDRGAEKLFF
TGTGCCAGCAGCTTGGGGGACAGGGGGGCTGAAAAACTGTTTTTT
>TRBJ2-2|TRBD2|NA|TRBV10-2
CASSGLADTGVGELFF
TGCGCCAGCAGTGGACTAGCCGATACTGGGGTCGGGGAGCTGTTTTTT
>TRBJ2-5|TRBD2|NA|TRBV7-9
CASSLNPAAGGSQYF
TGTGCCAGCAGCTTAAATCCGGCCGCCGGGGGGTCCCAGTACTTC
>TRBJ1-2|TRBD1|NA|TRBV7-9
CASSLGAGGGYTF
TGTGCCAGCAGCTTAGGGGCAGGGGGTGGCTACACCTTC
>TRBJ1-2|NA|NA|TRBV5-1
CASRTDINYGYTF
TGCGCCAGCAGGACAGATATTAACTATGGCTACACCTTC
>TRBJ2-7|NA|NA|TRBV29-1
CSVVRGAGYEQYF
TGCAGCGTTGTACGGGGTGCGGGCTACGAGCAGTACTTC
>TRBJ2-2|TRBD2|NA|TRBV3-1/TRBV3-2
CASSLRLASGELFF
TGTGCCAGCAGCCTTCGACTAGCTTCCGGGGAGCTGTTTTTT
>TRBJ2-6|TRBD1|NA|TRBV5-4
CASSLTGSGGTSGANVLTF
TGTGCCAGCAGCCTGACAGGGTCGGGTGGAACCTCTGGGGCCAACGTCCTGACTTTC
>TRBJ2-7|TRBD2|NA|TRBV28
CATTSAGGEPLHF
TGTGCCACCACTTCAGCGGGGGGGGAACCCCTTCACTTC
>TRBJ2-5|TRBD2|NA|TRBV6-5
CASKTSGMETQYF
TGTGCCAGCAAAACTAGCGGGATGGAGACCCAGTACTTC
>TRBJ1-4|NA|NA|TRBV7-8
CASSLWAVPNEKLFF
TGTGCCAGCAGCTTATGGGCAGTCCCAAATGAAAAACTGTTTTTT
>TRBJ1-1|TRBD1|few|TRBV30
CAWIGSGQMNTEAFF
TGTGCCTGGATAGGATCGGGACAGATGAACACTGAAGCTTTCTTT
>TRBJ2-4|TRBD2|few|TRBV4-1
CASSQGISGGRNIQYF
TGCGCCAGCAGCCAAGGGATTAGCGGGGGCAGAAACATTCAGTACTTC
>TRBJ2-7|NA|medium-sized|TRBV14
CASSQSRAEQYF
TGTGCCAGCAGCCAATCGAGGGCCGAGCAGTACTTC
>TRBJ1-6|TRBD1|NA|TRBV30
CAWMTGLNSPLHF
TGTGCCTGGATGACAGGGCTAAATTCACCCCTCCACTTT